This T cell receptor beta chain was identified in a study of blood T cell repertoires in COVID-19. As for the study in general: PBMCs, B-cell-depleted T cells, or T cells were the source of the cDNA or gDNA that made up the material.

The CDR3 length is 14 residues. J gave up 8 bases and V 4 bases, and 4 bases lay outside the gene matches. Germline-derived CDR1 and CDR2 are MGHRA and YSYEKL. Only in-frame clones appear in the TCRdb table, and some are missing; sequencing was by immunoSEQ multiplex PCR. The sample contains 200,000 or so clones, 70% to 90% of which appear only once. Recruits, aged about 18 to 89 years, lived in roughly 22 US areas. Participants were placed into cohorts based on the clinical history they reported. The chain joins TRBV4-1 to TRBJ2-4; 11 positions agree with TRBD2. Sequencing used PBMCs or T cells enriched from blood (not recorded which). This TCR was recovered from a man younger than 40 who had recovered from COVID-19. This chain's CDR3 is CASSPSGGQDIQYF. CDR3 nucleotide sequence: TGCGCCAGCAGCCCTAGCGGGGGGCAGGACATTCAGTACTTC.